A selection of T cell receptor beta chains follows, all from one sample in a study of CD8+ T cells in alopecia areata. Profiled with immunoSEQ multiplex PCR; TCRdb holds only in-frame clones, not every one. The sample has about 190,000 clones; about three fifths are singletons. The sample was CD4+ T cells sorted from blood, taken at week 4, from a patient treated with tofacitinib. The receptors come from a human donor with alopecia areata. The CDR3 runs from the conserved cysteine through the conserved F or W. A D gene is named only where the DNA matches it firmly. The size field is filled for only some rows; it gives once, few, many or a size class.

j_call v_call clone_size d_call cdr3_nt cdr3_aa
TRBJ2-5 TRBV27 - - TGTGCCAGCAGTTTCAGGGGGGGTGGGGTTCAGACCCAGTACTTC CASSFRGGGVQTQYF
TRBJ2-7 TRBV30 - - TGTGCCTGGAGAGCCCCCGGACGCCCCATCTACGAGCAGTACTTC CAWRAPGRPIYEQYF
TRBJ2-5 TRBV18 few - TGTGCCAGCTCACCAAGGAGAGTACAAGAGACCCAGTACTTC CASSPRRVQETQYF
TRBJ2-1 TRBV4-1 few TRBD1 TGCGCCAGCAGCCCCCGGGACAGGGAGGGTAATGAGCAGTTCTTC CASSPRDREGNEQFF
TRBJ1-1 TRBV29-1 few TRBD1 TGCAGCGTTACGGACAGGGGAACTGAAGCTTTCTTT CSVTDRGTEAFF
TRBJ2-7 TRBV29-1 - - TGCAGCGTTGGACCCCGGCTTAGGCACTACGAGCAGTACTTC CSVGPRLRHYEQYF
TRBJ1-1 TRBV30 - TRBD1 TGTGCCTCGGACAGGGGGACCACTGAAGCTTTCTTT CASDRGTTEAFF
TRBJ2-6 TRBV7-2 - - TGTGCCAGCAGCTTAGCAGGGTCGGGATCTGGGGCCAACGTCCTGACTTTC CASSLAGSGSGANVLTF
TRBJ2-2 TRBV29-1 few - TGCAGCGTTGGCGCTAGCTTGAACACCGGGGAGCTGTTTTTT CSVGASLNTGELFF
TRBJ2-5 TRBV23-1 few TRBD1 TGCGCCAGCAGTCGGGACCTTAGGACAGGGATAGGAGAGACCCAGTACTTC CASSRDLRTGIGETQYF
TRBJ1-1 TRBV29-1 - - TGCAGCGTCCACGGGGGTATGAACACTGAAGCTTTCTTT CSVHGGMNTEAFF
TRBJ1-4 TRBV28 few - TGTGCCAGCACCAGGCCCCCGTCCCTTAATGAAAAACTGTTTTTT CASTRPPSLNEKLFF
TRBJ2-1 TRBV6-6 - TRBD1 TGTGCCAGCAGTCTGGACAGGGAAAGAAATGAGCAGTTCTTC CASSLDRERNEQFF
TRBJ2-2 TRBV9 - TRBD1 TGTGCCAGCAGCAGACGACAGGGGCGGGCCGGGGAGCTGTTTTTT CASSRRQGRAGELFF
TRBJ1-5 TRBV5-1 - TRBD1 TGCGCCAGCAGCTCCCTTCATGGACAGGGTATATTCGTCAATCAGCCCCAGCATTTT CASSSLHGQGIFVNQPQHF
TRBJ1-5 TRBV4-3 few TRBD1 TGCGCCAGCAGCCTGGAGGGGGCCCCGGGCCAGCCCCAGCATTTT CASSLEGAPGQPQHF
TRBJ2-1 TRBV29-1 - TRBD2 TGCAGCGTCCCCGGGACTAGCGGGAGGGTCGAGATGAATGAGCAGTTCTTC CSVPGTSGRVEMNEQFF
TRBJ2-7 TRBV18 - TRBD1 TGTGCCAGCTCACCAACTGGCCTAGGGACAGGCGCCTACGAGCAGTACTTC CASSPTGLGTGAYEQYF
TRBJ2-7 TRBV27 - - TGTGCCAGCAGTGTACTAGCCAGGGTTTGGTACGAGCAGTACTTC CASSVLARVWYEQYF
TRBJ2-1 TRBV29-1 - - TGCAGCGTTGAAAGGGGCGGTGGTGAGCAGTTCTTC CSVERGGGEQFF
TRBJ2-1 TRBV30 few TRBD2 TGTGCCTCACGGGGACTAGCGGGATCTTCCTCCTACAATGAGCAGTTCTTC CASRGLAGSSSYNEQFF
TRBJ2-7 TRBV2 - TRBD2 TGTGCCAGCAGTGACTTTAGCGGGGGGTCCTACGAGCAGTACTTC CASSDFSGGSYEQYF
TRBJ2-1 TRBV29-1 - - TGCAGCGCCTCGTTAGGTGAGCAGTTCTTC CSASLGEQFF
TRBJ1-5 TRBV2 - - TGTGCCAGCAGTGAGAGGATTAGCAATCAGCCCCAGCATTTT CASSERISNQPQHF
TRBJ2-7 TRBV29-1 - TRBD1 TGCAGCGTAGGTGGGACAGGGGTGTCTTACGAGCAGTACTTC CSVGGTGVSYEQYF
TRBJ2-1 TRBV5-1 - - TGCGCCAGCAGCTTGCGAGGGGCGCGGTCCAATGAGCAGTTCTTC CASSLRGARSNEQFF
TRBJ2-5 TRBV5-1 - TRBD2 TGCGCCAGCAGGCGGACGGGAGGCTTGGAAGAGACCCAGTACTTC CASRRTGGLEETQYF
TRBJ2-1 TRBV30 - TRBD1 TGTGCCTGGAGGGACAGGGCCTGGCACAATGAGCAGTTCTTC CAWRDRAWHNEQFF
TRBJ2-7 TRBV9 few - TGTGCCAGCAGCGTGAGCGGGTTGGGCTACGAGCAGTACTTC CASSVSGLGYEQYF
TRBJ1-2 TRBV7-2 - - TGTGCCAGCAGCTTTAGGGGCGGGCACTATGGCTACACCTTC CASSFRGGHYGYTF
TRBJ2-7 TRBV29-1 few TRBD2 TGCAGCGTCAATACTAGCGGGAGGTTGAGGGAGCAGTACTTC CSVNTSGRLREQYF
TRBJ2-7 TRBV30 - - TGTGCCTGGAGCACCCAATACGAGCAGTACTTC CAWSTQYEQYF
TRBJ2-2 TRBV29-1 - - TGCAGCGTTGCAACGCTAGGTGCCGGGGAGCTGTTTTTT CSVATLGAGELFF
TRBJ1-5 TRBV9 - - TGTGCCAGCAGCGTAGGGCAGGCTGGGCAGCCCCAGCATTTT CASSVGQAGQPQHF
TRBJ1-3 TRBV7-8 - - TGTGCCAGCAGCTTAGCCCAGGAAGGAAACACCATATATTTT CASSLAQEGNTIYF
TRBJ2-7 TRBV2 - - TGTGCCAGCAGTCCGGGACGGAGCTCCTACGAGCAGTACTTC CASSPGRSSYEQYF